This entry is about one T cell receptor (beta chain). This sample is drawn from a study of blood T cell repertoires in COVID-19. Across the study: The origin of the acute and convalescent COVID-19 samples was the United States, Italy and Spain. T cells, B-cell-depleted T cells, or PBMCs provided the cDNA or gDNA that served as material.

Germline V lookup: CDR1 MNHNS, CDR2 SASEGT. Germline trimming cut 3 bases from V and 0 bases from J; bases unmatched to any gene: 8. The CDR3 totals 16 residues. In the source study's methods: Researchers report that nucleated cell counts were estimated from reference gene primer amplification. TCRdb's copy holds only in-frame clones and misses some; the assay was immunoSEQ multiplex PCR. V and J calls and clone size follow that table, whereas D and trimming were derived from the DNA. The table records about 480,000 clones, roughly 87% of them present only once. This chain connects TRBV6-1 to TRBJ2-7; TRBD1 aligns across 7 bases. The sequence derives from a man younger than 30 with COVID-19, enrolled during active disease. The sequenced sample consisted of peripheral blood. The DNA of the CDR3 is TGTGCCAGCAGTGACCCCCCTGGGACAGCCTCCTACGAGCAGTACTTC. This encodes CASSDPPGTASYEQYF.